This T cell receptor beta chain was profiled in a study of CD8+ T cells in alopecia areata. Sample treatment: oral pan-JAK inhibitor, 5-10 mg twice daily. Lesional scalp punch biopsies and peripheral blood came from alopecia areata patients. This clone was observed a handful of times. Antigen specificity is unknown. As the sequencing template, cDNA was produced by extracting RNA and reverse transcribing it. Only in-frame clones appear in the TCRdb table, and some are missing; sequencing was by immunoSEQ multiplex PCR. This table has roughly 280,000 clones, around three fifths appearing once. Overall study results and limits: The link between baseline CD8+ expansion and response remains uncertain with one nonresponder. Expanded CD8+ clones among the top 100, and scalp clonality, were significantly decreased by tofacitinib. While patients received tofacitinib, many expanded lesional clones remained present in scalp and blood.

The CDR3 totals 13 residues. Germline loops: CDR1 PRHDT, CDR2 FYEKMQ (reference sequence). The V and J ends lost 1 base and 6 bases respectively, with 10 bases between them. The TCR was taken from a human donor with alopecia areata. The V call is TRBV13, the J call TRBJ2-7; D is undetermined. The material was CD4+ T cells sorted from blood, obtained around week 54, from a patient treated with tofacitinib. CDR3 loop: CASSLVPSSEQYF. Here the CDR3 DNA reads TGTGCCAGCAGCTTAGTTCCGTCTTCCGAGCAGTACTTC.